What follows are 22 T cell receptor beta chains derived from one specimen sequenced in a study of shared clonotypes between healthy human individuals. Sequencing used immunoSEQ multiplex PCR; TCRdb keeps in-frame clones, though not all of them. The sample records 2.5 million or so clones, just over 90% being singletons. Sequencing input: naive CD4+ T cells sorted from blood. As for subset: CD45RA+ positively selected. These receptors were collected from a man between 18 and 29 years old in good health.

The chain carries TRBV11-2 and TRBJ2-1, with 13 bases fitting TRBD2. The CDR3 covers 15 residues. Trimming at V came to 4 bases and at J to 8 bases, leaving 5 bases not matched to a gene. CDR1 SGHAT and CDR2 FQNNGV come from the germline V gene. CDR3 loop: CASSSGLAGADEQFF. The CDR3 coding sequence is TGTGCCAGCAGCTCCGGACTAGCGGGAGCAGATGAGCAGTTCTTC.

The chain is built from TRBV11-2 and TRBJ2-1, with D uncertain. Trimming left V 3 bases short and J 4 bases short, with 7 bases between. CDR1 is SGHAT, CDR2 FQNNGV, per germline. CDR3 size: 13 residues. Written as DNA, the CDR3 is TGTGCCAGCAGCTTCGGCTATTACAATGAGCAGTTCTTC. Encoded protein: CASSFGYYNEQFF.

This clone occurred a few times. The gene calls are TRBV15 and TRBJ1-6; unclear D gene. The germline CDR1 and CDR2 sequences are LNHNV and YYDKDF (reference sequence). V lost 0 bases to trimming and J lost 8 bases, with 14 bases between them. This CDR3 spans 16 amino acids. The CDR3 sequence is CATSRDQEWGYSPLHF. CDR3 nucleotides: TGTGCCACCAGCAGAGATCAGGAATGGGGTTATTCACCCCTCCACTTT.

The chain links TRBV19 to TRBJ1-5; D gene unclear. The length of the CDR3 is 14 residues. CDR1 is LNHDA and CDR2 is SQIVND in the germline V gene (reference sequence). Trimming removed 7 bases from V and 1 base from J, with 11 bases in between. The CDR3 nucleotides read TGTGCCAGTATCCGCCTGGGGAGCAATCAGCCCCAGCATTTT. This sequence encodes CASIRLGSNQPQHF.

CDR3 coding DNA: TGTGCCAGCAGCCCCGGCGGGTGGGATTTACGGTGGTACTTC. This codes for CASSPGGWDLRWYF. This rearrangement joins TRBV7-9 to TRBJ2-5, with a weak D call TRBD2 (5 bases). Germline V CDR1 and CDR2: SEHNR, FQNEAQ (reference sequence). CDR3 length: 14 residues. Trimming removed 5 bases from V and 13 bases from J, with 23 bases in between.

The gene calls are TRBV19 and TRBJ2-2, with D tentatively TRBD2 (6 bases). Trimming removed 5 bases at V and 4 bases at J, with 14 bases between. CDR1 and CDR2 (germline): LNHDA, SQIVND (reference sequence). This CDR3 spans 15 amino acids. CDR3 residues: CASSRWLGGTGELFF. The CDR3 DNA follows: TGTGCCAGTAGTCGATGGCTGGGGGGCACCGGGGAGCTGTTTTTT.

The chain carries TRBV6-5 and TRBJ2-7; D unresolved. Trimming took off 6 bases at V and 3 bases at J, with 12 bases between the two ends. Germline CDR1 and CDR2: MNHEY and SVGAGI. The CDR3 has 13 residues. CDR3 nucleotides: TGTGCCAGCAGGCAAGACGCAGGCTACGAGCAGTACTTC. This translates into CASRQDAGYEQYF.

V gene TRBV2 combines with J gene TRBJ2-5; 8 bases fit TRBD2. Germline V gene lookup returns CDR1 SNHLY and CDR2 FYNNEI. The CDR3 has 13 amino acids. V lost 4 bases, J lost 8 bases, and 6 bases stayed unmatched. CDR3 nucleotide sequence: TGTGCCAGCAGTGCCGAGCGGGAGACAACCCAGTACTTC. It translates to CASSAERETTQYF. Variable domain in full (rest from reference TRBV2 and TRBJ2-5): EPEVTQTPSHQVTQMGQEVILRCVPISNHLYFYWYRQILGQKVEFLVSFYNNEISEKSEIFDDQFSVERPDGSNFTLKIRSTKLEDSAMYFCASSAERETTQYFGPGTRLLVL.

The V gene is TRBV28, the J gene TRBJ1-1, with TRBD1 identical over 9 bases. Germline V gene data show CDR1 as MDHEN and CDR2 as SYDVKM. After removal of 4 bases from V and 4 bases from J, the junction contained 7 bases not matched to a gene. This CDR3 comprises 15 residues. CDR3 bases: TGTGCCAGCAGTTCCCTGACAGGGGGAATCACTGAAGCTTTCTTT. The encoded protein is CASSSLTGGITEAFF.

V usage is TRBV6-1 and J usage is TRBJ1-1; D is perhaps TRBD1 (5 bases). V was cut by 2 bases and J by 0 bases, with 10 bases left in between. Germline-derived CDR1 and CDR2 are MNHNS and SASEGT. The CDR3 spans 15 residues. CDR3 protein: CASSELGGVNTEAFF. The CDR3 DNA sequence: TGTGCCAGCAGTGAATTGGGGGGTGTGAACACTGAAGCTTTCTTT.

V and J are TRBV15 and TRBJ2-7, with TRBD1 as a possible D gene (5 bases). CDR3 length equals 14 residues. V lost 1 base, J lost 7 bases, and 14 bases lay in between. From germline, CDR1 is LNHNV and CDR2 YYDKDF (reference sequence). The CDR3 loop is CATSRALDSQEQYF. CDR3 sequence (DNA): TGTGCCACCAGCAGAGCCCTCGACAGCCAGGAGCAGTACTTC. Full variable domain (remainder filled in from reference TRBV15 and TRBJ2-7): DAMVIQNPRYQVTQFGKPVTLSCSQTLNHNVMYWYQQKSSQAPKLLFHYYDKDFNNEADTPDNFQSRRPNTSFCFLDIRSPGLGDTAMYLCATSRALDSQEQYFGPGTRLTVT.

V and J are TRBV6-1 and TRBJ1-2; D remains ambiguous. The CDR3 loop spans 13 amino acids. V lost 5 bases to trimming and J lost 2 bases, with 9 bases between them. The germline V gene encodes CDR1 MNHNS and CDR2 SASEGT. The DNA for the CDR3 is TGTGCCAGCAGTCATGACACCAACTATGGCTACACCTTC. Its protein product is CASSHDTNYGYTF.

V and J are TRBV2 and TRBJ2-5; D is unclear. In germline, CDR1 is SNHLY, CDR2 FYNNEI. The CDR3 is made up of 14 amino acids. V was cut by 3 bases and J by 5 bases, with 13 bases left in between. The CDR3: CASSEAMGSETQYF. In nucleotides, the CDR3 is TGTGCCAGCAGTGAGGCTATGGGCTCGGAGACCCAGTACTTC.

The J gene is TRBJ1-1, the V gene TRBV6-6, with unresolved D. The CDR3 runs to 15 residues. Germline CDR1 reads MNHNY; CDR2 reads SVGAGI (reference sequence). The ends were cut back, 2 bases at V and 1 base at J, with 11 bases in the middle. The CDR3 sequence: CASSYPRGKNTEAFF. The DNA for the CDR3 is TGTGCCAGCAGTTACCCCCGCGGGAAGAACACTGAAGCTTTCTTT.

V usage is TRBV7-9 and J usage is TRBJ2-3, with D possibly TRBD2 on 5 matching bases. V lost 8 bases and J lost 1, with 10 bases in between. The CDR3 sequence is 13 residues long. The V gene's germline CDR1 is SEHNR and CDR2 FQNEAQ (reference sequence). CDR3 in amino acids: CASEPGGTDTQYF. The CDR3 coding sequence is TGTGCCAGCGAACCCGGGGGCACAGATACGCAGTATTTT.

The rearrangement links TRBV30 to TRBJ2-5; the D gene is possibly TRBD2 (7 bases). Germline CDR1 reads GTSNPN; CDR2 reads SVGIG (reference sequence). V shed 3 bases and J shed 5 bases, with 16 bases lying between them. The CDR3 contains 14 residues. CDR3 in amino acids: CAWSAWGGRETQYF. As DNA, the CDR3 is TGTGCCTGGAGCGCCTGGGGGGGCAGGGAGACCCAGTACTTC.

This clone showed up just once. The chain carries TRBV9 and TRBJ2-3; 10 bases align to TRBD2. There are 17 residues in the CDR3. Germline-derived CDR1 and CDR2 are SGDLS and YYNGEE. The ends lost 4 bases at V and 5 bases at J; junction bases unmatched: 13. The CDR3 DNA is TGTGCCAGCAGCCCTCGACCTTTAGCGGGAGGTATAGATACGCAGTATTTT. This codes for CASSPRPLAGGIDTQYF. The whole variable domain, filled in from reference TRBV9 and TRBJ2-3, reads DSGVTQTPKHLITATGQRVTLRCSPRSGDLSVYWYQQSLDQGLQFLIQYYNGEERAKGNILERFSAQQFPDLHSELNLSSLELGDSALYFCASSPRPLAGGIDTQYFGPGTRLTVL.

This clone has a handful of counts. The chain carries TRBV10-3 and TRBJ1-1; a weak D match, TRBD1 (6 bases). The CDR3 has 14 amino acids. In germline, CDR1 is ENHRY, CDR2 SYGVKD. Trimming left V 4 bases short and J 1 base short, with 10 bases between. DNA of the CDR3: TGTGCCATCAGTGCCCAGGGGCCGAACACTGAAGCTTTCTTT. Amino acid sequence: CAISAQGPNTEAFF.

The V and J genes are TRBV6-5 and TRBJ2-7, with 7 bases identical to TRBD1. This CDR3 spans 14 amino acids. From germline, CDR1 is MNHEY and CDR2 SVGAGI. V shed 2 bases and J 3 bases; nucleotides not matched to a gene: 4. The CDR3 loop is CASSYERQGYEQYF. The CDR3 coding sequence is TGTGCCAGCAGTTACGAAAGACAGGGCTACGAGCAGTACTTC.

V usage is TRBV18 and J usage is TRBJ1-2, with D possibly being TRBD1 (6 bases). CDR3 length equals 15 residues. Germline loops: CDR1 KGHSH, CDR2 LQKENI. Between the trimmed V and J ends, which lost 5 bases and 6 bases, there was a span of 19 bases. This CDR3 reads CASSDSWLTGNGYTF. Written as DNA, the CDR3 is TGTGCCAGCTCAGATTCGTGGCTTACAGGGAATGGCTACACCTTC.

The rearrangement uses TRBV9 and TRBJ2-7; D may be TRBD2 (6 bases). The CDR3 is 13 residues long. Germline loops: CDR1 SGDLS, CDR2 YYNGEE. V lost 7 bases to trimming and J lost 6 bases, with 17 bases between them. The CDR3 spells CASGMGPGGEQYF. CDR3 bases: TGTGCCAGCGGGATGGGCCCCGGGGGCGAGCAGTACTTC.

Comments on this clone: At one end the junction does not follow the germline gene, possibly because of a read error. J is TRBJ2-7 and V is TRBV11-2; TRBD1 might be the D (6 bases). The CDR3 loop spans 11 amino acids. Germline CDR1 is SGHAT and CDR2 is FQNNGV. CDR3: CASSLGSQGVF. CDR3 DNA: TGTGCCAGCAGTTTAGGATCACAGGGAGTCTTC.